Below, 5 T cell receptor beta chains from the same sample are listed, as sequenced in a study of cytomegalovirus exposure and HLA in healthy donors. The PCR ran on 60 Vbeta and 13 Jbeta primers. Assay: immunoSEQ multiplex PCR; the TCRdb copy retains only in-frame clones and omits some. The sample has some 91,000 clones, more than 75% seen once. Source material: PBMCs. The receptor set was obtained from a woman aged 55-75 years in good health and CMV-seronegative.

V is TRBV29-1 and J is TRBJ1-2; tentatively, D is TRBD1 (5 bases). Trimming removed 2 bases at V and 5 bases at J, with 12 bases between. CDR1 SQVTM and CDR2 ANQGSEA come from the germline V gene. This CDR3 is 13 amino acids long. The CDR3 here is CSVEFDSRYGYTF. CDR3 nucleotide sequence: TGCAGCGTTGAATTTGACAGCCGGTATGGCTACACCTTC.

This clone turned up a few times. The J gene is TRBJ1-1, the V gene TRBV2, with 11 bases aligning to TRBD1. This CDR3 has 13 residues. Germline lookup yields CDR1 SNHLY and CDR2 FYNNEI. The ends lost 6 bases at V and 5 bases at J; junction bases unmatched: 2. CDR3 coding DNA: TGTGCCAGCAGGGACAGGGGGCTGACTGAAGCTTTCTTT. This sequence encodes CASRDRGLTEAFF. Looking up the rest from reference TRBV2 and TRBJ1-1 gives the full variable domain: EPEVTQTPSHQVTQMGQEVILRCVPISNHLYFYWYRQILGQKVEFLVSFYNNEISEKSEIFDDQFSVERPDGSNFTLKIRSTKLEDSAMYFCASRDRGLTEAFFGQGTRLTVV.

V usage is TRBV7-2 and J usage is TRBJ1-1; 8 bases match TRBD1. The V and J ends lost 4 bases and 4 bases, in that order; junction bases with no gene match: 5. The CDR3 is 14 residues long. Germline lookup yields CDR1 SGHTA and CDR2 FQGNSA. CDR3: CASSSGQGPTEAFF. Written as DNA, the CDR3 is TGTGCCAGCAGCTCAGGACAGGGTCCCACTGAAGCTTTCTTT.

This sequence joins TRBV7-2 and TRBJ1-1; 9 bases map to TRBD1. Germline lookup yields CDR1 SGHTA and CDR2 FQGNSA. The V gene end was trimmed by 3 bases and the J gene end by 1 base; junction bases not matched to a gene: 3. The CDR3 totals 15 residues. CDR3 DNA sequence: TGTGCCAGCAGCTTTGACAGGGGGGCGAACACTGAAGCTTTCTTT. It is translated as CASSFDRGANTEAFF.

The chain carries TRBV28 and TRBJ1-5, with D unresolved. The CDR3 runs to 19 residues. Trimming cost V 3 bases and J 0 bases, with 21 bases left between them. Germline assignment: CDR1 MDHEN and CDR2 SYDVKM. CDR3 DNA: TGTGCCAGCAGTTTCGGAGGCGTGGGCAGTCTCTATAGCAATCAGCCCCAGCATTTT. This sequence encodes CASSFGGVGSLYSNQPQHF.